This TCR beta chain was recorded in a study of T-cell memory formation after mild COVID-19. One entry per CDR3 protein results from TCRdb running MiXCR on the 5' RACE reads. The sample records about 260,000 distinct CDR3 sequences, roughly 8.2% being singletons. To note about this clonotype: Its antigen is still unknown.

Germline CDR1 is DFQATT and CDR2 is SNEGSKA (reference sequence). The CDR3 is made up of 13 amino acids. Trimming took 3 bases from V and 0 from J, leaving 8 bases between them. General observations from the study: Certain responding clones were present in pre-infection memory, suggesting participation of cross-reactive memory.

This TCR came from a man between 18 and 35 years old who had mild COVID-19 (a few samples of this study predate the infection). Cell type and time point are not known. Specimen: PBMCs or a T cell subset sorted from them (not recorded which). V is TRBV20-1 and J is TRBJ1-2, with D unclear. Written as DNA, the CDR3 is TGCAGTGCTAGTATTTCCACTAACTATGGCTACACCTTC. Encoded protein: CSASISTNYGYTF.